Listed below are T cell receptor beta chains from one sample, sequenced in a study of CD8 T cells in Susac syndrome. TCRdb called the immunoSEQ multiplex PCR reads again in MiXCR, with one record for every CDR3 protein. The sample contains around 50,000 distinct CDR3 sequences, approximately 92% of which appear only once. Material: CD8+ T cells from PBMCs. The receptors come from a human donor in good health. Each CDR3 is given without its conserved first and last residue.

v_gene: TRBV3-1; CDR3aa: ASSQEGGAGDEQF
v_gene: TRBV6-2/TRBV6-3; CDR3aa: ASRPGTSPNNEQF
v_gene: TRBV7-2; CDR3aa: ASSLGASRSYEQY
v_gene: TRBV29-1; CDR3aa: SVAYEQY
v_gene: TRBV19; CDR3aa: ASSMGTYEQY
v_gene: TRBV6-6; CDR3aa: ASSPSPNEQY
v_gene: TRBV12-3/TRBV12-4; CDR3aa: ASSFVQGNTDTQY
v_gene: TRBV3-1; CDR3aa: ASSQDGALGVGNTEAF
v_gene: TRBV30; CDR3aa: AWSPVTGNTLYGYT
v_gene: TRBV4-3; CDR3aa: ASSQDGTGVYGYT
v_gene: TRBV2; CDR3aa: ASSATSEADTQY
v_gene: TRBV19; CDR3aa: ASSIWDSQVVNTEAF
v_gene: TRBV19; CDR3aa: ASSIGPNWNEQF
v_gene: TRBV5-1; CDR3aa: ASSQRSLAGSYEQY
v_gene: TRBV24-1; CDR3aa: ASPRSVRGETQY
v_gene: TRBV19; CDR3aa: ASSIGGTFHSGANVLT
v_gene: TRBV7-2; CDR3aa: ASSLAQQVSYNEQF
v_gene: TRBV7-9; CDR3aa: ASIDARDRVYGYT
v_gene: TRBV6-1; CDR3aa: ASSPLILAGVPPNEQY
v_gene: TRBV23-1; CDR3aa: ASSQRGISNQPQH
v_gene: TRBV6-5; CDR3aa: ASSYRQLAGGTGEQY
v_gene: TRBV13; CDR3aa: ASSLESSGLAQQF
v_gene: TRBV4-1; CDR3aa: ASSPTNSYEQY
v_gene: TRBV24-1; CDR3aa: ATSQENEQF
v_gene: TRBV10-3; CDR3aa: AISPSGVAGFPNEQY
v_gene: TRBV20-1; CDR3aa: SARDQLAGDYNEQF
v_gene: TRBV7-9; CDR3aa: ASSHDYEQY
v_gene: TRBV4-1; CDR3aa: ASSQDPGEEEKLF
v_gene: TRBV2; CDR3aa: ASYLVIGEWSYNEQF
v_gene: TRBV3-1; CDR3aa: ASSRKVAASSYNEQF
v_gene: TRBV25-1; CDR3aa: ASSSRTGVFGYT
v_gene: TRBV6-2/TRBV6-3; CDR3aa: ASTTSWREGAKNIQY
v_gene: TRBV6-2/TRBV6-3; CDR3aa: ASSYPPTQGRPDEQY